The 30 T cell receptor beta chains listed next were all sequenced from one sample in a study of T cell repertoires in cytomegalovirus infection. TCRdb itself ran the reads through MiXCR, one entry per CDR3 protein. The repertoire consists of approximately 1,000,000 distinct CDR3 sequences, with roughly 30% occurring once and the leading ten covering around 15%. These receptors' targets are unknown. Specimen: cultured CD8+ T cells from PBMCs, collected from culture after CMV antigen stimulation. These receptors were collected from a human donor in good health (CMV status not recorded). Some clones in this sample may be carry-over from other donors' samples.

The chain combines TRBV20-1 with TRBJ2-1; 14 bases align to TRBD2. The junction had 11 bases not matched to a gene; V was cut back by 5 bases and J by 8 bases. The CDR3 runs to 16 residues. CDR1 is DFQATT, CDR2 SNEGSKA, per germline (reference sequence). The CDR3 region is CSALLLGLAGGDEQFF. As DNA, the CDR3 is TGCAGTGCTCTTCTTTTAGGACTAGCGGGGGGCGATGAGCAGTTCTTC.

This clonotype has just a few counts. The rearrangement links TRBV7-9 to TRBJ2-1; 11 nucleotides line up with TRBD1. The V gene end was trimmed by 5 bases and the J gene end by 12 bases; junction bases not matched to a gene: 9. The CDR3 has 14 residues. Germline loops: CDR1 SEHNR, CDR2 FQNEAQ (reference sequence). The CDR3 region has the DNA TGTGCCAGCAGCCCCCCGGGACAGGGGGTTGGGCAGTTCTTC. It yields the protein CASSPPGQGVGQFF.

The rearrangement uses TRBV3-1 and TRBJ2-7; D gene ambiguous. CDR1 is LGHDT, CDR2 YNNKEL, per germline (reference sequence). The CDR3 covers 14 residues. Trimming cost V 4 bases and J 2 bases, with 12 bases left between them. The CDR3 DNA is TGTGCCAGCAGCCCTGATGTGTCCGCCTACGAGCAGTACGTC. Its protein product is CASSPDVSAYEQYV.

A few counts support this clonotype. The CDR3, as DNA: TGTGCCAGCAGTTTCCCCCACGCAGATACGCAGTATTTT. Amino acids: CASSFPHADTQYF. The rearrangement joins TRBV27 to TRBJ2-3, with D hard to call. CDR3 length: 13 amino acids. Germline values: CDR1 MNHEY, CDR2 SMNVEV (reference sequence). V lost 3 bases, J lost 4 bases, and 8 bases lay in between.

There are a few counts of this clonotype. This chain connects TRBV19 to TRBJ2-2, with a tentative D call TRBD1 (6 bases). CDR1 and CDR2 (germline): LNHDA, SQIVND (reference sequence). Trimming cost V 9 bases and J 6 bases, with 17 bases left between them. This CDR3 contains 14 residues. The CDR3 DNA follows: TGTGCCAGCTTCTCCATTGAGGGGGCCGGGGAGCTGTTTTTT. It specifies CASFSIEGAGELFF.

V gene TRBV20-1 combines with J gene TRBJ2-7, with TRBD2 identical over 7 bases. This CDR3 is 16 amino acids long. V lost 1 base and J lost 0; bases outside the gene matches: 9. CDR1 and CDR2 (germline): DFQATT, SNEGSKA (reference sequence). The CDR3 nucleotides are TGCAGTGCTAGAGTTCCCGTCCGGGACTACTCCTACGAGCAGTACTTC. Its protein product is CSARVPVRDYSYEQYF.

This clonotype appeared a few times. The gene calls are TRBV27 and TRBJ2-1; no firm D call. CDR3 length: 11 amino acids. CDR1 and CDR2 (germline): MNHEY, SMNVEV (reference sequence). The germline V and J ends were trimmed by 7 bases and 10 bases, with 11 bases remaining between them. The CDR3 is CASNLASEQFF. The CDR3 DNA is TGTGCCAGCAACCTCGCATCGGAGCAGTTCTTC.

This clonotype was detected only a few times. The chain links TRBV4-1 to TRBJ1-1; possible D gene TRBD1, 5 bases. Per the germline V gene, CDR1 is MGHRA and CDR2 is YSYEKL. The CDR3 is 15 residues long. V was shortened by 3 bases and J by 0 bases, with 11 bases between the two germline ends. The chain's CDR3 is CASSQHGHLNTEAFF. The DNA of the CDR3 is TGCGCCAGCAGCCAGCACGGACACTTGAACACTGAAGCTTTCTTT.

The chain joins TRBV28 to TRBJ1-2; D might be TRBD1 (5 bases). CDR3 length: 15 residues. CDR1 and CDR2 from the germline V gene are MDHEN and SYDVKM. Trimming removed 3 bases from V and 3 bases from J, with 14 bases in between. CDR3 bases: TGTGCCAGCAGTTTTCGCGGGGGGGTCCACTATGGCTACACCTTC. Encoded protein: CASSFRGGVHYGYTF.

This clonotype was counted a few times. The gene calls are TRBV6-1 and TRBJ1-2, with D hard to call. This CDR3 has 11 residues. The V gene's germline CDR1 is MNHNS and CDR2 SASEGT. The germline V and J ends were trimmed by 11 bases and 3 bases, with 10 bases remaining between them. As DNA, the CDR3 is TGTGCCGCTCGGGTGGACTATGGCTACACCTTC. It is translated as CAARVDYGYTF.

This clonotype was seen only once. J is TRBJ1-5 and V is TRBV6-6; D is possibly TRBD1 (6 bases). Germline CDR1 and CDR2: MNHNY and SVGAGI (reference sequence). CDR3 length equals 15 residues. Trimming removed 5 bases at V and 1 base at J, with 12 bases between. The CDR3 spells CASSRGGESNQPQHF. CDR3 DNA sequence: TGTGCCAGCAGTAGGGGGGGGGAGAGCAATCAGCCCCAGCATTTT.

This clonotype appeared a few times. The chain is built from TRBV7-9 and TRBJ2-5; TRBD1 might be the D (5 bases). Germline V gene sequence: CDR1 SEHNR, CDR2 FQNEAQ (reference sequence). This CDR3 is built from 14 residues. V was shortened by 3 bases and J by 2 bases, with 10 bases between the two germline ends. For the CDR3, the DNA is TGTGCCAGCAGCTTGACAGTGGGTCAAGAGACCCAGTACTTC. Residues: CASSLTVGQETQYF.

This clonotype has just one count. The chain combines TRBV2 with TRBJ2-1; D gene unclear. This CDR3 is 12 amino acids long. Germline V gives CDR1 SNHLY, CDR2 FYNNEI. V gave up 8 bases and J gave up 0 bases, with 5 bases separating them. Here the CDR3 DNA reads TGTGCCAGCGTTACCTCCTACAATGAGCAGTTCTTC. This sequence encodes CASVTSYNEQFF.

As concerns this clonotype: One junction end disagrees with the germline gene, perhaps due to a read error. The chain is built from TRBV6-2 or TRBV6-3 and TRBJ1-6; D not resolved. Germline V lookup: CDR1 MNHEY, CDR2 SVGEGT. The CDR3 extends over 16 amino acids. The CDR3 bases are TGTGCCTGCAGTTACATTCGGTCAGATTATAATTCACCCCTCCACTTT. It translates to CACSYIRSDYNSPLHF.

In regard to this clonotype: A much bigger clone sits one base away, suggesting this may be a read error. The chain links TRBV7-6 to TRBJ2-3; either TRBD1 or TRBD2 may fit D (5 bases each). The germline V gene has CDR1 SGHVS and CDR2 FNYEAQ. The CDR3 covers 16 residues. Between the trimmed V and J ends, which lost 5 bases and 5 bases, there was a span of 20 bases. Written as DNA, the CDR3 is TGTGCCAGCAGCGCCGGGATATCAGGGACCAAAGATACGCAGTATTTT. This translates into CASSAGISGTKDTQYF.

The chain uses TRBV12-3 or TRBV12-4 and TRBJ2-1; tentative D call: TRBD2 (6 bases). This CDR3 is built from 14 residues. Trimming cost V 6 bases and J 3 bases, with 12 bases left between them. The CDR3 loop reads CASRPLAYYNEQFF. CDR3 sequence (DNA): TGTGCCAGCAGACCTCTAGCGTACTACAATGAGCAGTTCTTC.

The genes are TRBV7-6 and TRBJ2-1; 10 bases map to TRBD1. The CDR3 spans 14 residues. J lost 9 bases, V lost 8 bases, and 10 bases had no gene match. Germline values: CDR1 SGHVS, CDR2 FNYEAQ. Written as DNA, the CDR3 is TGTGCCAGCGCCGGGACAGGGGCTCAGGGTGAGCAGTTCTTC. Amino acid sequence: CASAGTGAQGEQFF.

In its sample, this clonotype was seen a few times. The chain links TRBV5-1 to TRBJ2-1, with D uncertain. Germline V lookup: CDR1 SGHRS, CDR2 YFSETQ. The CDR3 spans 14 residues. Trimming left V 0 bases short and J 6 bases short, with 10 bases between. Here the CDR3 DNA reads TGCGCCAGCAGCTTGGCGACTGATCCCAATGAGCAGTTCTTC. Its translation: CASSLATDPNEQFF.

This clonotype showed up just a few times. The chain joins TRBV7-6 to TRBJ2-1; possible D gene TRBD2, 7 bases. This CDR3 contains 15 residues. Deletions cut 5 bases from V and 3 bases from J, with 14 bases between. CDR1 is SGHVS and CDR2 is FNYEAQ in the germline V gene. CDR3 sequence (DNA): TGTGCCAGCAGCAAGGGAGGGGGACTCTACAATGAGCAGTTCTTC. It encodes CASSKGGGLYNEQFF.

The DNA of the CDR3 is TGTGCCACCAGTGCCCTGTTGGGGTATGGCTACACCTTC. Translated: CATSALLGYGYTF. The gene calls are TRBV24-1 and TRBJ1-2; no clear D gene. This CDR3 spans 13 amino acids. CDR1 KGHDR and CDR2 SFDVKD come from the germline V gene. The V and J ends lost 5 bases and 5 bases respectively, with 11 bases between them.

This clonotype occurred a few times. In DNA, the CDR3 is TGCAGTGCTCTTAACAGGGGCCAATCTTATGAAGCTTTCTTT. It yields the protein CSALNRGQSYEAFF. The chain employs TRBV20-1 and TRBJ1-1, with 7 bases lining up with TRBD1. J was trimmed by 7 bases and V by 5 bases; bases with no gene match: 13. Germline assignment: CDR1 DFQATT and CDR2 SNEGSKA (reference sequence). The CDR3 length is 14 residues.

The chain is built from TRBV10-3 and TRBJ1-1, with TRBD1 identical over 7 bases. The length of the CDR3 is 17 residues. CDR1 and CDR2 from the germline V gene are ENHRY and SYGVKD. V lost 6 bases to trimming and J lost 1 base; unmatched junction nucleotides: 14. The CDR3: CAIRLDRVGGRNTEAFF. CDR3 coding DNA: TGTGCCATCAGACTAGACAGGGTCGGGGGGAGGAACACTGAAGCTTTCTTT.

The chain is built from TRBV4-2 and TRBJ2-3; D is unclear. The germline gives CDR1 LGHNA, CDR2 YNFKEQ. This CDR3 is 13 amino acids long. Trimming left V 4 bases short and J 5 bases short, with 10 bases between. Here the CDR3 DNA reads TGTGCCAGCAGCCCTTCTCGGAAAGATACGCAGTATTTT. Encoded protein: CASSPSRKDTQYF.

The chain uses TRBV4-1 and TRBJ2-1, with 11 positions matching TRBD2. The V gene's germline CDR1 is MGHRA and CDR2 YSYEKL. The CDR3 extends over 16 amino acids. V dropped 4 bases and J dropped 4; count of bases not matched to a gene: 6. CDR3 sequence: CASSRLLAGVYNEQFF. The CDR3 bases are TGCGCCAGCAGCCGCCTACTAGCGGGGGTATACAATGAGCAGTTCTTC.

In this sample, this clonotype turned up a few times. The chain recombines TRBV9 with TRBJ2-5; D might be TRBD2 (5 bases). Trimming stripped 0 bases from V and 1 base from J, with 13 bases between. There are 16 residues in the CDR3. Germline V gene sequence: CDR1 SGDLS, CDR2 YYNGEE. CDR3 in DNA: TGTGCCAGCAGCGTAGGAGGGAGAAGGGCCCAAGAGACCCAGTACTTC. Translation: CASSVGGRRAQETQYF.

The chain recombines TRBV13 with TRBJ2-1; D is perhaps TRBD1 (5 bases). Per germline, CDR1 PRHDT and CDR2 FYEKMQ (reference sequence). The V end was cut by 0 bases, the J end by 5 bases, with 11 bases between. The CDR3 runs to 15 residues. The CDR3 reads CASSLGGRVDNEQFF. The CDR3 DNA reads as TGTGCCAGCAGCTTAGGCGGCAGGGTGGACAATGAGCAGTTCTTC.

The CDR3: CASRQLGETQYF. The CDR3 coding sequence is TGTGCCAGCAGACAGCTCGGGGAGACCCAGTACTTC. The rearrangement joins TRBV6-2 or TRBV6-3 to TRBJ2-5; D is uncertain. Germline V lookup: CDR1 MNHEY, CDR2 SVGEGT. The CDR3 is 12 amino acids. Between the trimmed V and J ends, which lost 6 bases and 5 bases, there was a span of 10 bases.

Notes on this clonotype: A read error may explain this, as a much larger clone is one base away. The chain has TRBV7-2 and TRBJ2-3, with 8 bases matching TRBD2. Germline loops: CDR1 SGHTA, CDR2 FQGNSA. Losses at the gene ends were 7 bases for V and 5 bases for J; bases not matched to a gene: 8. This CDR3 comprises 14 residues. CDR3 sequence: CASNLVGGEDTQYF. CDR3 nucleotide sequence: TGTGCCAGCAACTTGGTCGGGGGGGAAGATACGCAGTATTTT. Full variable domain (remainder filled in from reference TRBV7-2 and TRBJ2-3): GAGVSQSPSNKVTEKGKDVELRCDPISGHTALYWYRQSLGQGLEFLIYFQGNSAPDKSGLPSDRFSAERTGGSVSTLTIQRTQQEDSAVYLCASNLVGGEDTQYFGPGTRLTVL.

V and J are TRBV20-1 and TRBJ2-2; D might be TRBD1 (6 bases). This CDR3 contains 13 residues. The germline V gene encodes CDR1 DFQATT and CDR2 SNEGSKA (reference sequence). Trimming cost V 3 bases and J 4 bases, with 9 bases left between them. CDR3 sequence reads: CSASGGGTGELFF. In DNA form, the CDR3 reads TGCAGTGCTAGTGGGGGCGGCACCGGGGAGCTGTTTTTT.

This clonotype came up many times. The chain joins TRBV7-2 to TRBJ2-1; D gene uncertain. The V and J ends lost 5 bases and 5 bases respectively, with 10 bases between them. CDR3 size: 13 residues. CDR1 is SGHTA and CDR2 is FQGNSA in the germline V gene. The CDR3 coding sequence is TGTGCCAGCAGCCTCTTGGGGAACAATGAGCAGTTCTTC. It codes for CASSLLGNNEQFF.